The 29 T cell receptor beta chains presented below share a single source sample, sequenced in a study of T cell responses to AZD1222 COVID-19 vaccine (dated by TCRdb to the early 2020s). Library preparation was by the immunoSEQ multiplex PCR assay. TCRdb provides this immuneACCESS table in a form limited to in-frame rearrangements. Some clones are lacking; in checked studies, under half of them reflect an unresolved V gene, and why the rest are absent is not known. For this sample the table gives fewer than 90,000 clones, of which about 90% were detected only once. The biggest ten clones account for approximately 10% of the sample. Reading the label with the study, this specimen's time point is: about 28 days (+/-7) after the second vaccine dose. This specimen was peripheral blood, taken 28 days after the second AZD1222 dose. All receptors come from an adult who received the AZD1222 COVID-19 vaccine.

The count of this clone is one. The V gene is TRBV6-5, the J gene TRBJ1-1; TRBD1 agrees at 7 bases. V lost 7 bases, J lost 2 bases, and 7 bases stayed unmatched. The germline V gene encodes CDR1 MNHEY and CDR2 SVGAGI. The CDR3 covers 14 residues. The CDR3 DNA reads as TGTGCCAGCATAATCGGGACAGCTAACACTGAAGCTTTCTTT. Translation gives CASIIGTANTEAFF.

V is TRBV18 and J is TRBJ1-5; the D is unclear. This CDR3 region has 13 residues. With 5 bases removed from V and 2 bases from J, the gap between germline ends came to 7 bases. Germline V gene data show CDR1 as KGHSH and CDR2 as LQKENI. The DNA of the CDR3 is TGTGCCAGCTCATCTGCGGGCAATCAGCCCCAGCATTTT. It specifies CASSSAGNQPQHF.

The chain couples TRBV5-1 to TRBJ1-1; D uncertain. CDR3 length: 13 amino acids. The V end lost 2 bases, the J end lost 0 bases, and 5 bases lay between the germline ends. From germline, CDR1 is SGHRS and CDR2 YFSETQ. Here the CDR3 DNA reads TGCGCCAGCAGCTTCGAAATGAACACTGAAGCTTTCTTT. Residues: CASSFEMNTEAFF.

This clone was picked up one time. V is TRBV9 and J is TRBJ1-4; 9 nucleotides line up with TRBD1. This CDR3 contains 14 residues. J lost 5 bases, V lost 3 bases, and 2 bases had no gene match. Germline V lookup: CDR1 SGDLS, CDR2 YYNGEE. This chain's CDR3 is CASSEGQGNEKLFF. For the CDR3, the DNA is TGTGCCAGCAGCGAGGGACAGGGAAATGAAAAACTGTTTTTT.

The chain uses TRBV2 and TRBJ1-5; D may be TRBD1 (5 bases). The CDR3 has 16 residues. CDR1 SNHLY and CDR2 FYNNEI come from the germline V gene. The ends were cut back, 5 bases at V and 2 bases at J, with 16 bases in the middle. In DNA, the CDR3 is TGTGCCAGCAGTTTCGGGGGAGGCTGGCGCAATCAGCCCCAGCATTTT. As protein: CASSFGGGWRNQPQHF.

The CDR3 loop reads CASSSKVGGGAETQYF. The CDR3 bases are TGTGCCAGCAGCTCCAAGGTCGGCGGGGGGGCGGAGACCCAGTACTTC. V usage is TRBV5-4 and J usage is TRBJ2-5; 9 bases line up with TRBD2. The CDR3 is made up of 16 amino acids. Germline lookup yields CDR1 SGHNT and CDR2 YYREEE (reference sequence). The junction had 11 bases not matched to a gene; V was cut back by 3 bases and J by 5 bases.

The rearrangement uses TRBV6-2 or TRBV6-3 and TRBJ1-1, with a possible D match to TRBD1 (6 bases). V shed 5 bases and J shed 4 bases, with 11 bases lying between them. The CDR3 runs 13 residues. CDR1 and CDR2 from the germline V gene are MNHEY and SVGEGT. The CDR3 loop reads CASSLSGATEAFF. The CDR3 nucleotides read TGTGCCAGCAGTCTATCAGGGGCCACTGAAGCTTTCTTT.

The rearrangement uses TRBV5-4 and TRBJ2-3; D remains unclear. CDR1 and CDR2 from the germline V gene are SGHNT and YYREEE (reference sequence). The CDR3 consists of 15 residues. Trimming stripped 1 base from V and 4 bases from J, with 13 bases between. This CDR3 reads CASSLSTWVADTQYF. DNA of the CDR3: TGTGCCAGCAGCTTGTCGACATGGGTGGCAGATACGCAGTATTTT. The whole variable domain, filled in from reference TRBV5-4 and TRBJ2-3, reads ETGVTQSPTHLIKTRGQQVTLRCSSQSGHNTVSWYQQALGQGPQFIFQYYREEENGRGNFPPRFSGLQFPNYSSELNVNALELDDSALYLCASSLSTWVADTQYFGPGTRLTVL.

V is TRBV18 and J is TRBJ2-7; perhaps TRBD1 as D (6 bases). Trimming stripped 3 bases from V and 0 bases from J, with 12 bases between. CDR3 length: 15 residues. Germline V gene sequence: CDR1 KGHSH, CDR2 LQKENI. CDR3 nucleotide sequence: TGTGCCAGCTCACCCAGACAGGCTACCTCCTACGAGCAGTACTTC. Protein: CASSPRQATSYEQYF.

Remarks on this clone: One junction end does not reproduce the germline sequence, and a read error may be involved. The chain links TRBV20-1 to TRBJ2-1, with TRBD1 matching 10 bases. Germline V gene lookup returns CDR1 DFQATT and CDR2 SNEGSKA (reference sequence). CDR3 length: 11 amino acids. CDR3 bases: TGCAGTGCTCAGGCCCCGGGACAGGGGATCTTC. Residues: CSAQAPGQGIF.

The chain employs TRBV19 and TRBJ1-6; D not resolved. The CDR3 is 13 residues long. CDR1 LNHDA and CDR2 SQIVND come from the germline V gene (reference sequence). Trimming took off 9 bases at V and 0 bases at J, with 6 bases between the two ends. The CDR3: CASRSSYNSPLHF. The CDR3 nucleotides are TGTGCCAGCAGGAGCTCCTATAATTCACCCCTCCACTTT.

The chain uses TRBV6-5 and TRBJ2-2; the match to TRBD1 covers 11 bases. Germline V CDR1 and CDR2: MNHEY, SVGAGI. V lost 11 bases, J lost 7 bases, and 6 bases stayed unmatched. The CDR3 has 13 amino acids. The chain's CDR3 is CAEGQGVIGELFF. The CDR3 DNA is TGTGCCGAGGGACAGGGGGTTATCGGGGAGCTGTTTTTT.

This rearrangement joins TRBV9 to TRBJ1-5, with D hard to call. The germline gives CDR1 SGDLS, CDR2 YYNGEE. This CDR3 has 16 residues. Trimming stripped 0 bases from V and 1 base from J, with 11 bases between. The CDR3 loop is CASSVGADLSNQPQHF. CDR3 DNA sequence: TGTGCCAGCAGCGTAGGGGCGGATTTAAGCAATCAGCCCCAGCATTTT.

The rearrangement links TRBV5-1 to TRBJ1-2, with no clear D. With 1 base removed from V and 10 bases from J, the gap between germline ends came to 11 bases. Germline lookup yields CDR1 SGHRS and CDR2 YFSETQ. The length of the CDR3 is 12 residues. CDR3 amino acids: CASSLSKNPYTF. The DNA for the CDR3 is TGCGCCAGCAGCTTGTCAAAAAATCCCTACACCTTC.

The V and J genes are TRBV29-1 and TRBJ2-5; 9 positions match TRBD1. The CDR3 extends over 15 amino acids. CDR1 and CDR2 (germline): SQVTM, ANQGSEA. The J segment lost 4 bases and the V segment lost 0 bases, leaving 6 bases of the junction unmatched. The CDR3 nucleotides are TGCAGCGTTGAAGATGGGGACAGGGTGACAGAGACCCAGTACTTC. Its translation: CSVEDGDRVTETQYF.

V gene TRBV13 combines with J gene TRBJ2-2; D is unclear. The CDR3 runs to 15 residues. Germline CDR1 PRHDT, CDR2 FYEKMQ (reference sequence). Trimming cost V 0 bases and J 4 bases, with 9 bases left between them. This CDR3 is CASSLGLLSTGELFF. The CDR3 bases are TGTGCCAGCAGCTTAGGCCTTCTCAGCACCGGGGAGCTGTTTTTT.

This sequence joins TRBV7-9 and TRBJ2-1; D ambiguous. Germline V gene lookup returns CDR1 SEHNR and CDR2 FQNEAQ (reference sequence). Trimming stripped 2 bases from V and 12 bases from J, with 11 bases between. The CDR3 sequence is 12 residues long. The CDR3, as DNA: TGTGCCAGCAGCTTAACAAGTGGTCGGCAGTTCTTC. The encoded protein is CASSLTSGRQFF. The whole variable domain, remainder taken from reference TRBV7-9 and TRBJ2-1, is DTGVSQNPRHKITKRGQNVTFRCDPISEHNRLYWYRQTLGQGPEFLTYFQNEAQLEKSRLLSDRFSAERPKGSFSTLEIQRTEQGDSAMYLCASSLTSGRQFFGPGTRLTVL.

The rearrangement joins TRBV30 to TRBJ2-1; 11 nucleotides agree with TRBD2. CDR3 length: 19 amino acids. Trimming cost V 2 bases and J 3 bases; bases outside gene matches: 15. Germline assignment: CDR1 GTSNPN and CDR2 SVGIG (reference sequence). CDR3 sequence (DNA): TGTGCCTGGAGTCCCCCCCGACTAGCGGGATTGCCCAACTACAATGAGCAGTTCTTC. Residues: CAWSPPRLAGLPNYNEQFF.

The rearrangement links TRBV2 to TRBJ1-5; D remains ambiguous. The CDR3 consists of 13 residues. Between the trimmed V and J ends, which lost 4 bases and 5 bases, there was a span of 9 bases. Germline V gene sequence: CDR1 SNHLY, CDR2 FYNNEI. This CDR3 reads CASSGGPDQPQHF. CDR3 coding DNA: TGTGCCAGCAGTGGGGGTCCAGATCAGCCCCAGCATTTT.

J is TRBJ1-5 and V is TRBV6-2 or TRBV6-3; D is uncertain. V was trimmed by 1 base and J by 6 bases, leaving 7 bases between them. The V gene's germline CDR1 is MNHEY and CDR2 SVGEGT. The CDR3 covers 13 residues. The CDR3 loop is CASSYLVFQPQHF. DNA of the CDR3: TGTGCCAGCAGTTACTTGGTTTTTCAGCCCCAGCATTTT.

The V call is TRBV14, the J call TRBJ2-7; D perhaps matches TRBD2 (6 bases). The CDR3 runs to 14 residues. Germline loops: CDR1 SGHDN, CDR2 FVKESK. V was cut by 0 bases and J by 12 bases, with 18 bases left in between. The CDR3 nucleotides are TGTGCCAGCAGCCAAGATCCCCCCGGGAGAGCTCTGTACTTC. It specifies CASSQDPPGRALYF.

The chain combines TRBV9 with TRBJ2-1, with 13 bases aligning to TRBD2. After removal of 1 base from V and 6 bases from J, the junction contained 7 bases not matched to a gene. The CDR3 has 17 residues. CDR1 and CDR2 from the germline V gene are SGDLS and YYNGEE. The CDR3 protein is CASSVTGGTSGVNEQFF. The CDR3 DNA reads TGTGCCAGCAGCGTAACGGGAGGGACTAGCGGGGTCAATGAGCAGTTCTTC.

The chain recombines TRBV30 with TRBJ1-4; D perhaps matches TRBD1 (5 bases). Germline assignment: CDR1 GTSNPN and CDR2 SVGIG (reference sequence). The ends were cut back, 2 bases at V and 5 bases at J, with 12 bases in the middle. The CDR3 has 14 residues. CDR3 residues: CAWSPTVRNEKLFF. The CDR3, as DNA: TGTGCCTGGAGTCCGACAGTTCGAAATGAAAAACTGTTTTTT.

In its sample, this clone was seen once. This chain uses TRBV29-1 with TRBJ1-1, with unresolved D. The CDR3 runs 14 residues. Trimming cost V 4 bases and J 0 bases, with 12 bases left between them. Germline CDR1 and CDR2: SQVTM and ANQGSEA. The CDR3 here is CSVAVEFLNTEAFF. CDR3 DNA sequence: TGCAGCGTTGCGGTGGAGTTCTTGAACACTGAAGCTTTCTTT. Complete variable domain (other parts from reference TRBV29-1 and TRBJ1-1): SAVISQKPSRDICQRGTSLTIQCQVDSQVTMMFWYRQQPGQSLTLIATANQGSEATYESGFVIDKFPISRPNLTFSTLTVSNMSPEDSSIYLCSVAVEFLNTEAFFGQGTRLTVV.

DNA for the CDR3: TGCGCCAGCAGCCCCGGCGGAGGAGGGACGGTCGACACTGAAGCTTTCTTT. This sequence encodes CASSPGGGGTVDTEAFF. The chain recombines TRBV5-1 with TRBJ1-1; D might be TRBD1 (5 bases). Germline CDR1 and CDR2: SGHRS and YFSETQ. This CDR3 is 17 amino acids long. The V gene lost 4 bases and the J gene lost 3 bases, with 22 bases spanning the gap.

This clone occurred once. The rearrangement joins TRBV18 to TRBJ2-7; TRBD1 matches at 7 bases. Germline CDR1 is KGHSH and CDR2 is LQKENI. With 7 bases clipped from V and 4 bases from J, the junction kept 10 bases outside the gene matches. This CDR3 spans 14 amino acids. Here the CDR3 reads CASLPTRQGYEQYF. In DNA, the CDR3 is TGTGCCAGCTTACCTACGAGACAGGGATACGAGCAGTACTTC.

The chain couples TRBV3-1 (or the pseudogene TRBV3-2) to TRBJ2-1; 8 positions match TRBD2. The CDR3 covers 14 residues. Losses at the gene ends were 4 bases for V and 10 bases for J; bases not matched to a gene: 9. The germline gives CDR1 LGHDT, CDR2 YNNKEL (reference sequence). This chain's CDR3 is CASSRGSGAGEQFF. The CDR3 nucleotides read TGTGCCAGCAGCCGAGGTAGCGGGGCAGGGGAGCAGTTCTTC.

The CDR3 DNA reads as TGTGCCAGTAGTGCCTACTGGGAAGCTTTCTTT. This sequence encodes CASSAYWEAFF. V and J are TRBV19 and TRBJ1-1; D call uncertain. The germline gives CDR1 LNHDA, CDR2 SQIVND (reference sequence). The germline V and J ends were trimmed by 5 bases and 8 bases, with 9 bases remaining between them. CDR3 size: 11 residues. Looking up the rest from reference TRBV19 and TRBJ1-1 gives the full variable domain: DGGITQSPKYLFRKEGQNVTLSCEQNLNHDAMYWYRQDPGQGLRLIYYSQIVNDFQKGDIAEGYSVSREKKESFPLTVTSAQKNPTAFYLCASSAYWEAFFGQGTRLTVV.

The CDR3, as DNA: TGTGCCAGCAGTTTAAGGGCAGGGTCGGGTTACACTGAAGCTTTCTTT. Translating it yields CASSLRAGSGYTEAFF. The rearrangement links TRBV28 to TRBJ1-1, with D possibly TRBD1 on 5 matching bases. Germline V gene sequence: CDR1 MDHEN, CDR2 SYDVKM. The CDR3 has 16 amino acids. Between the trimmed V and J ends, which lost 2 bases and 3 bases, there was a span of 16 bases.